This TCR beta chain stems from a study of T cells after yellow fever vaccination. Overall study results and limits: Faster peaking, at day 5 versus 15, marked a secondary response that was weaker.

TCRdb called the 5' RACE reads again in MiXCR, with one record for every CDR3 protein. The table includes about 340,000 distinct CDR3 sequences, roughly 4.3% detected once. The ends lost 3 bases at V and 14 bases at J; junction bases unmatched: 10. This CDR3 is built from 14 residues. This clonotype has a handful of counts. The antigen is not known. The source was PBMCs, collected 5 days after the yellow fever booster vaccination. The origin of this receptor is a man between 18 and 35 years old who received the YFV17D yellow fever vaccine. The chain couples TRBV12-3 or TRBV12-4 to TRBJ1-6; 7 bases line up with TRBD1. The CDR3 protein is CASSFPGQFSSLHF. CDR3 DNA sequence: TGTGCCAGCAGTTTTCCGGGACAGTTCTCCTCCCTCCACTTT.